Listed below are T cell receptor beta chains from one sample, sequenced in a study of identical twins. Using its own MiXCR run on the 5' RACE reads, TCRdb lists one record per CDR3 protein. This table has 200,000 to 250,000 distinct CDR3 sequences, over 9.5% appearing once. Sequenced input: memory T cells sorted from blood. All receptors come from a man aged 45-60 years in good health. Both conserved end residues are part of each CDR3. A D gene is named only where the DNA matches it firmly. The listing skips clone size in some rows; elsewhere it reads once, few, many or a size class.

>TRBJ2-3|few|TRBV20-1|-
TGCAGTGCTCCGGACGTGACAGATACGCAGTATTTT
CSAPDVTDTQYF
>TRBJ2-7|few|TRBV5-4|TRBD1
TGTGCCAGCAGCTTGCCGGGACAGGGACCCTACGAGCAGTACTTC
CASSLPGQGPYEQYF
>TRBJ2-5|few|TRBV18|TRBD2
TGTGCCAGCTCGTCCCTCGGGGGGTACCAAGAGACCCAGTACTTC
CASSSLGGYQETQYF
>TRBJ2-7|-|TRBV20-1|TRBD1
TGCAGTGCGACACCGATAGGGACAGGGGGTTTCTTGCAGTACTTC
CSATPIGTGGFLQYF
>TRBJ2-7|many|TRBV5-1|-
TGCGCCAGCAGCTTGCAACGGGGGCGCGAGCAGTACTTC
CASSLQRGREQYF
>TRBJ2-1|many|TRBV6-2/TRBV6-3|TRBD2
TGTGCCAGCAGTTACACCGGACTAGCGGGAGGGAATGAGCAGTTCTTC
CASSYTGLAGGNEQFF
>TRBJ2-1|few|TRBV12-3/TRBV12-4|TRBD2
TGTGCCAGCAGTCCGACCTTGGGGACTAGCGGGGGTGGCTCCTACAATGAGCAGTTCTTC
CASSPTLGTSGGGSYNEQFF
>TRBJ1-1|-|TRBV29-1|-
TGCAGCGTTACCCGGGCTATGAACACTGAAGCTTTCTTT
CSVTRAMNTEAFF
>TRBJ2-2|few|TRBV9|-
TGTGCCAGCAGCGTAGGGCCAAGTACCGGGGAGCTGTTTTTT
CASSVGPSTGELFF
>TRBJ2-1|few|TRBV24-1|TRBD1
TGTGCCACCAGTGATCCACCGGGGACAGACAACAATGAGCAGTTCTTC
CATSDPPGTDNNEQFF
>TRBJ2-1|-|TRBV11-2|-
TGTGCCAGCAGCTCCTCCCGGGACTTCTGGGAGCAGTTCTTC
CASSSSRDFWEQFF
>TRBJ2-1|many|TRBV9|-
TGTGCCAGCAGCGTAGGACAGTCCCGACACTCCTACAATGAGCAGTTCTTC
CASSVGQSRHSYNEQFF
>TRBJ1-2|few|TRBV20-1|TRBD1
TGCAGTGCTAGAGACTCGACAGGGCTCTATGGCTACACCTTC
CSARDSTGLYGYTF
>TRBJ2-7|-|TRBV20-1|-
TGCAGTGCTGGGCACTACGAGCAGTACTTC
CSAGHYEQYF
>TRBJ2-3|many|TRBV6-2/TRBV6-3|TRBD1
TGTGCCAGCAGTGTGAGAGGGACAGCAGATACGCAGTATTTT
CASSVRGTADTQYF
>TRBJ2-5|-|TRBV5-1|TRBD2
TGCGCCAGCAGCTTGGCCCTACTAGCGGGGCAAGAGACCCAGTACTTC
CASSLALLAGQETQYF
>TRBJ1-5|-|TRBV18|TRBD1
TGTGCCAGCTCAGGGGACAGGGCAAGCAATCAGCCCCAGCATTTT
CASSGDRASNQPQHF
>TRBJ1-2|-|TRBV24-1|-
TGTGCCACCAGTGATCGGCAGGGGAGAGGCTACACCTTC
CATSDRQGRGYTF
>TRBJ2-7|few|TRBV4-2|TRBD1
TGTGCCAGCAGCCAAGTTGGACAGGGAATCTACGAGCAGTACTTC
CASSQVGQGIYEQYF
>TRBJ2-7|few|TRBV7-2|TRBD1
TGTGCCAGCAGCCGGGACAGGGTCTCCGAGCAGTACTTC
CASSRDRVSEQYF
>TRBJ1-5|few|TRBV12-3/TRBV12-4|TRBD1
TGTGCCAGCAGGACAGGGGGTTTACAGCCCCAGCATTTT
CASRTGGLQPQHF
>TRBJ2-7|-|TRBV19|TRBD2
TGTGCCAGTAAACTGACTAGCGGTTCCTACGAGCAGTACTTC
CASKLTSGSYEQYF
>TRBJ2-6|many|TRBV27|-
TGTGCCAGCACCCTCTTGGACCATTTTTTCTCTGGGGCCAACGTCCTGACTTTC
CASTLLDHFFSGANVLTF
>TRBJ2-7|-|TRBV5-1|-
TGCGCCAGCAGCCCGACAGGACCCTCCTACGAGCAGTACTTC
CASSPTGPSYEQYF
>TRBJ2-7|-|TRBV20-1|-
TGCAGTGCTAGAGCCGGGACTTTGCCCACGCAGTACTTC
CSARAGTLPTQYF
>TRBJ2-7|many|TRBV28|TRBD1
TGTGCCAGCAGGGACAGGGCCTCCTACGAGCAGTACTTC
CASRDRASYEQYF
>TRBJ2-2|few|TRBV5-1|TRBD2
TGCGCCAGCAGCTTGGAAGGACTAGCGGGGGGGCCTAACACCGGGGAGCTGTTTTTT
CASSLEGLAGGPNTGELFF
>TRBJ2-7|-|TRBV7-8|-
TGTGCCAGCAGCCGGAAGGTTACCGCCTACGAGCAGTACTTC
CASSRKVTAYEQYF
>TRBJ2-1|once|TRBV7-8|-
TGTGCCAGCAGCTCGGAGTGGCGGGTCTACAATGAGCAGTTCTTC
CASSSEWRVYNEQFF
>TRBJ2-5|few|TRBV6-1|-
TGTGCCAGCAGGCATCAAGTTGAGACCCAGTACTTC
CASRHQVETQYF
>TRBJ2-5|many|TRBV7-2|TRBD1
TGTGCCAGCAGCTTAGCTGGGACAGGGGCCGGGGAGACCCAGTACTTC
CASSLAGTGAGETQYF
>TRBJ2-1|many|TRBV12-3/TRBV12-4|-
TGTGCCAGCAGTTTGCGTGCAGGGATCACCTACAATGAGCAGTTCTTC
CASSLRAGITYNEQFF
>TRBJ2-1|many|TRBV7-2|-
TGTGCCAGCAGCTATAGACTGAGCTCCTACAATGAGCAGTTCTTC
CASSYRLSSYNEQFF
>TRBJ2-7|many|TRBV28|-
TGTGCCAGCAGTGCGTACGGGGGCTCCTACGAGCAGTACTTC
CASSAYGGSYEQYF
>TRBJ2-7|-|TRBV4-3|-
TGCGCCAGCAGCCCCTCGTCAGGACCTTCTTCGGGGCAGTACTTC
CASSPSSGPSSGQYF
>TRBJ2-7|many|TRBV7-9|-
TGTGCCAGCAGCTTAGTTAGCCGTGGGAGCGAGCAGTACTTC
CASSLVSRGSEQYF
>TRBJ2-3|many|TRBV7-9|TRBD2
TGTGCCAGCAGCTTAGGAGGACTAGCGGGGGTTACAGATACGCAGTATTTT
CASSLGGLAGVTDTQYF
>TRBJ2-2|many|TRBV4-1|TRBD2
TGCGCCAGCAGCCAGCGACTAGCGGCAGGGGTAACGAACACCGGGGAGCTGTTTTTT
CASSQRLAAGVTNTGELFF
>TRBJ2-3|-|TRBV20-1|TRBD2
TGCAGTGCTAGGGGGCTAGCGGGGGGGCCAGGTGCAGATACGCAGTATTTT
CSARGLAGGPGADTQYF
>TRBJ1-2|few|TRBV28|-
TGTGCCAGCAGGGAGTCGGGTGGCTACACCTTC
CASRESGGYTF
>TRBJ2-4|many|TRBV10-3|TRBD2
TGTGCCATCAGTGAGTCGACGGGGGGACTCGGAAACATTCAGTACTTC
CAISESTGGLGNIQYF